A few counts support the clone carrying this TCR beta chain. This entry comes from a study of blood T cells in healthy people across ages. With a J-beta primer mix and a sample-barcoded 5' primer, a second PCR ran 7 to 11 cycles. TCRdb itself ran the 5' RACE reads through MiXCR, one entry per CDR3 protein. The sample includes just under 550,000 distinct CDR3 sequences, less than 25% seen only once; the top ten take under 9%. Each sample provided at least 6 micrograms of extracted total RNA. The sample was also reused in another study, on T cells of mothers and their children.

The clonotype was recovered from a boy younger than 18 in good health. Sequenced sample: blood.

The CDR3 coding sequence is TGTGCCAGCAGCGTAGGACAGGGGCCGTACTTC. Its translation is CASSVGQGPYF. The rearrangement uses TRBV11-2 and TRBJ2-5; 9 bases are shared with TRBD1. CDR1 and CDR2 (germline): SGHAT, FQNNGV. Trimming at V came to 5 bases and at J to 13 bases, leaving 5 bases not matched to a gene. The length of the CDR3 is 11 residues.